The source of this T cell receptor beta chain is a study of T cells after yellow fever vaccination. Study findings and constraints: Re-detected after boosting: most primary clones, 96% of CD4 and under 90% of CD8.

This clonotype was seen repeatedly, ten times or more. The antigen remains unidentified. Germline V gene data show CDR1 as MNHEY and CDR2 as SMNVEV (reference sequence). Trimming took 6 bases from V and 6 from J; bases not matched to a gene: 3. The length of the CDR3 is 13 residues. TCRdb analysed the 5' RACE reads with MiXCR anew, one entry per CDR3 protein. The sample carries about 320,000 distinct CDR3 sequences, 3.5% to 4.5% recorded once. The specimen was PBMCs, collected 15 days after the yellow fever booster vaccination. V gene TRBV27 combines with J gene TRBJ1-5; 9 bases are shared with TRBD1. The TCR sequence derives from a man younger than 35 who received the YFV17D yellow fever vaccine. The CDR3 reads CASSNRGPQPQHF. The CDR3 region has the DNA TGTGCCAGCAGCAACAGGGGGCCTCAGCCCCAGCATTTT.